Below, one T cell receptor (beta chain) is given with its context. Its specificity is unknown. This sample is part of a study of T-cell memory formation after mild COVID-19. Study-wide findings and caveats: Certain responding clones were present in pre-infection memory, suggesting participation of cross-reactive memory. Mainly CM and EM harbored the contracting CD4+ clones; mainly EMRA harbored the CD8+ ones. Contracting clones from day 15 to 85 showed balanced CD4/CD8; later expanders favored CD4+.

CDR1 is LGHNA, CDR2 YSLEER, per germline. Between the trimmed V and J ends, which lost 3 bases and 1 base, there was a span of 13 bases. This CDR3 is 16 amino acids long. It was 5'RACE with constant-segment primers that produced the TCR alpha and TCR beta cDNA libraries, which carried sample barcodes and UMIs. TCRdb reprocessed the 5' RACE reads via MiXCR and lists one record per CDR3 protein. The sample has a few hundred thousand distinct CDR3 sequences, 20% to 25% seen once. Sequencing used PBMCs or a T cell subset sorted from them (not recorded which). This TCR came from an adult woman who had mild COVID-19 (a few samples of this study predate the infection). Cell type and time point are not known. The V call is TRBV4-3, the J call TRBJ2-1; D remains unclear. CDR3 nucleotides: TGCGCCAGCAGCCAGGATGCGGTGCGTTCCTACAATGAGCAGTTCTTC. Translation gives CASSQDAVRSYNEQFF.